This TCR beta chain is from a study of blood T cell repertoires in COVID-19. Trimming cost V 1 base and J 2 bases, with 8 bases left between them. The CDR3 runs 14 residues. CDR1 is SGHTA and CDR2 is FQGNSA in the germline V gene. Authors' data handling: From reference gene primer amplification, estimates of nucleated cell counts were derived. Profiling relied on immunoSEQ multiplex PCR, and the TCRdb table lists in-frame clones only, not all of them. D and trimming were read from the DNA, whereas the V and J calls and clone size are those reported in that table. The sample has about 200,000 clones; 89% are singletons.

Sequenced: peripheral blood. This clonotype was obtained from a man in his fifties or sixties who had recovered from COVID-19. J is TRBJ1-2 and V is TRBV7-2; D is ambiguous. The CDR3 DNA reads TGTGCCAGCAGCTTAGGACCGACAAACTATGGCTACACCTTC. This sequence encodes CASSLGPTNYGYTF.